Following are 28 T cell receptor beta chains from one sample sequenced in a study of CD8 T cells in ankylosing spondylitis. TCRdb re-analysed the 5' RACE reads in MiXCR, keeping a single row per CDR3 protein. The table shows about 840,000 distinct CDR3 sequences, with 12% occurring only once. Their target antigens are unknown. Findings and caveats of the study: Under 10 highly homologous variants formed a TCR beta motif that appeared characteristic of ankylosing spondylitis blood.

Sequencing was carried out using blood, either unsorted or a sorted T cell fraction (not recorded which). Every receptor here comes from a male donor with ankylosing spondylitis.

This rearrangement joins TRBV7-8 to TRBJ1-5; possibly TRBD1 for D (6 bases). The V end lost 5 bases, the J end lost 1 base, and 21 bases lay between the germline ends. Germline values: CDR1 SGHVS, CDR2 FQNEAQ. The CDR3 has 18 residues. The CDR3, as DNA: TGTGCCAGCAGCCACCGTACCCGAGGGGGTGCAAGCAATCAGCCCCAGCATTTT. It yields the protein CASSHRTRGGASNQPQHF.

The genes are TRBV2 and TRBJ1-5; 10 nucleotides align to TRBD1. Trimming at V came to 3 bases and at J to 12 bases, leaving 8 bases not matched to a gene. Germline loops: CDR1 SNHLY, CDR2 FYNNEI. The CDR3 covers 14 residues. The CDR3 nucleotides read TGTGCCAGCAGTGAGACAGGGGGCACCCCGGGCCAGCATTTT. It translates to CASSETGGTPGQHF.

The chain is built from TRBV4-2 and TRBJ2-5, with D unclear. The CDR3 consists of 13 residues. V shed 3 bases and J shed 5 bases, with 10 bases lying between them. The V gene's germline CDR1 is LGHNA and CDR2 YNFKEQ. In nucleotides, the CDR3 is TGTGCCAGCAGCCATAGTCTCCGGGAGACCCAGTACTTC. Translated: CASSHSLRETQYF.

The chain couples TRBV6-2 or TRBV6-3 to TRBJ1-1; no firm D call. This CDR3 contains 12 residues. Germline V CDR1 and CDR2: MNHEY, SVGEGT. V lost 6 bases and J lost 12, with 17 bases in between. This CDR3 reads CASRQTDEKSFF. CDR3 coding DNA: TGTGCCAGCAGACAGACCGACGAGAAATCTTTCTTT.

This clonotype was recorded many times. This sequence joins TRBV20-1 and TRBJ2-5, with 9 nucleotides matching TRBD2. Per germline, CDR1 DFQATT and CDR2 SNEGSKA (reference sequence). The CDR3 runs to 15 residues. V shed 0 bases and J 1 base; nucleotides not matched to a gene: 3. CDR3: CSARELAGPQETQYF. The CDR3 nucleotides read TGCAGTGCTAGAGAACTAGCGGGTCCCCAAGAGACCCAGTACTTC.

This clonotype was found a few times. As DNA, the CDR3 is TGCGCCAGCAGCCAAGATGGTCAGGCAGAAAGCTACACCTTC. Translating gives CASSQDGQAESYTF. This chain connects TRBV4-3 to TRBJ1-2; D ambiguous. This CDR3 is built from 14 residues. The V end was cut by 0 bases, the J end by 9 bases, with 14 bases between. Germline loops: CDR1 LGHNA, CDR2 YSLEER.

CDR3 nucleotides: TGCAGTGCTAAGATGGGGGGCCCGGACACTGAAGCTTTCTTT. Translation: CSAKMGGPDTEAFF. This chain joins TRBV20-1 and TRBJ1-1, with D possibly being TRBD1 (6 bases). The CDR3 totals 14 residues. Germline V lookup: CDR1 DFQATT, CDR2 SNEGSKA (reference sequence). V was clipped by 4 bases and J by 3 bases, with 15 bases between them.

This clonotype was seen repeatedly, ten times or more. The CDR3 DNA follows: TGCAGCATCTCGGATGGGGGGCTCGAGCAGTACTTC. Translation: CSISDGGLEQYF. This chain joins TRBV29-1 and TRBJ2-7; D may match TRBD1 or TRBD2 (6 bases each). The CDR3 covers 12 residues. CDR1 and CDR2 from the germline V gene are SQVTM and ANQGSEA. Trimming removed 8 bases from V and 6 bases from J, with 17 bases in between.

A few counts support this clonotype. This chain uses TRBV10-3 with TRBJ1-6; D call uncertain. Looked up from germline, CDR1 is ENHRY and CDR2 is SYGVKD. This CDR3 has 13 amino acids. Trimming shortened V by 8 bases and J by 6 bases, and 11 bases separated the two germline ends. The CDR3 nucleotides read TGTGCCATCGGTCGGACTCTTAATTCACCCCTCCACTTT. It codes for CAIGRTLNSPLHF.

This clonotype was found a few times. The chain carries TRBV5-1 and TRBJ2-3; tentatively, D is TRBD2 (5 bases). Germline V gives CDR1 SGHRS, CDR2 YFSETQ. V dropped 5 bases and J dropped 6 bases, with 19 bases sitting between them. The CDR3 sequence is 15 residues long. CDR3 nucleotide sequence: TGCGCCAGCAGTCCGACCGGGGTACTAGTGGATACGCAGTATTTT. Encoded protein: CASSPTGVLVDTQYF.

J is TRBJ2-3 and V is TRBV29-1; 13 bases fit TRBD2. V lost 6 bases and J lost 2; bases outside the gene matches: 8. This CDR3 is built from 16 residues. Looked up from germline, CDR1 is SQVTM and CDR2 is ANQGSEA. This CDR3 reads CSVQGLAGANTDTQYF. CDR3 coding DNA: TGCAGCGTCCAAGGACTAGCGGGGGCCAACACAGATACGCAGTATTTT.

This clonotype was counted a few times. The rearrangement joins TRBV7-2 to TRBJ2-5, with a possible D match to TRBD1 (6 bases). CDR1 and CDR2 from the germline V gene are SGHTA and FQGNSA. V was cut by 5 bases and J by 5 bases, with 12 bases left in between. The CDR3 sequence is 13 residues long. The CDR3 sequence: CASSQGQTETQYF. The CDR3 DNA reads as TGTGCCAGCAGCCAGGGACAAACGGAGACCCAGTACTTC.

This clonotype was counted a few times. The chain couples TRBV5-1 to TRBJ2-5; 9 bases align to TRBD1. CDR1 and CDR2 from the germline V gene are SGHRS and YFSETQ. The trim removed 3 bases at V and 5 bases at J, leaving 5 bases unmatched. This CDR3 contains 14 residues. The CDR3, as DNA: TGCGCCAGCAGCTCTGGACAGGGGATGGAGACCCAGTACTTC. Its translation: CASSSGQGMETQYF.

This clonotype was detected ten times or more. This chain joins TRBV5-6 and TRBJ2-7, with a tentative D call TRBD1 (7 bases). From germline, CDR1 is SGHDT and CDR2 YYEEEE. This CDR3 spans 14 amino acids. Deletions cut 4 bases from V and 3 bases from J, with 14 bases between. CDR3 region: CASSGRDRDYEQYF. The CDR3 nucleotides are TGTGCCAGCAGCGGGCGGGACAGAGACTACGAGCAGTACTTC.

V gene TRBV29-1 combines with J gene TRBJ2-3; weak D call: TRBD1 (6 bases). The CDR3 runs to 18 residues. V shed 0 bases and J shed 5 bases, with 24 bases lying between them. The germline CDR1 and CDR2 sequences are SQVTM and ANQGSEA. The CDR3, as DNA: TGCAGCGTTGAAGAGCTGGATGGGGGCAAGGCACGAGGAGATACGCAGTATTTT. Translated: CSVEELDGGKARGDTQYF.

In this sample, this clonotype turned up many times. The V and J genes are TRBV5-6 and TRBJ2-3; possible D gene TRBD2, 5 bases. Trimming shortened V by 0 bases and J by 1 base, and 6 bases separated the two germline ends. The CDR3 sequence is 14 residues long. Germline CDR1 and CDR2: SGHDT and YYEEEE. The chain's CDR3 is CASSLVEGTDTQYF. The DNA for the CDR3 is TGTGCCAGCAGCTTGGTGGAGGGCACAGATACGCAGTATTTT.

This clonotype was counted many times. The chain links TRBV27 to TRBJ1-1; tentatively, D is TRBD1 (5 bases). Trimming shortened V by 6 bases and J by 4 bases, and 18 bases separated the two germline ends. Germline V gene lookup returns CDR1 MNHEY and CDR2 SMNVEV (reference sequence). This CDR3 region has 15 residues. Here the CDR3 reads CASRARTIGVTEAFF. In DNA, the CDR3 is TGTGCCAGCAGGGCCCGGACCATAGGGGTCACTGAAGCTTTCTTT.

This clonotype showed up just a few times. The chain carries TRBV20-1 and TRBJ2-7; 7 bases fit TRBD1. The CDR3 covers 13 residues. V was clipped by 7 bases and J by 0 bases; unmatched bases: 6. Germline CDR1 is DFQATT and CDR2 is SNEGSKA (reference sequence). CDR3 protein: CSGERDSSYEQYF. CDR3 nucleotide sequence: TGCAGTGGAGAGAGGGACAGCTCCTACGAGCAGTACTTC.

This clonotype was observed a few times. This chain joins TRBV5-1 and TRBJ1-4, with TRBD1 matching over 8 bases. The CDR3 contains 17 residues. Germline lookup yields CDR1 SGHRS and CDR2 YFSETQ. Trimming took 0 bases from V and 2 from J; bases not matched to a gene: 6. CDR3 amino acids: CASSLGPTGATNEKLFF. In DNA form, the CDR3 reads TGCGCCAGCAGCTTGGGCCCGACAGGGGCGACTAATGAAAAACTGTTTTTT.

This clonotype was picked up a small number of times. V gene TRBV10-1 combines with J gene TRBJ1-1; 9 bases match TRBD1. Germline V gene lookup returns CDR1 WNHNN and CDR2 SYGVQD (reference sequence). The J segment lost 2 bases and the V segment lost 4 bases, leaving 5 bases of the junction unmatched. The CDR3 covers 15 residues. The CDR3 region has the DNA TGCGCCAGCAGTGCCAGGACAGGGGCAAACACTGAAGCTTTCTTT. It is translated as CASSARTGANTEAFF.

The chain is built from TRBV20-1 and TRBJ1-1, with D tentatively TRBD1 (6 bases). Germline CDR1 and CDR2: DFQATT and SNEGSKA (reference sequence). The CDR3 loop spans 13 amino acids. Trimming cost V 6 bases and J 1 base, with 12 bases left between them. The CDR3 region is CSAAPDRNTEAFF. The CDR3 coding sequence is TGCAGTGCCGCCCCGGACAGGAACACTGAAGCTTTCTTT.

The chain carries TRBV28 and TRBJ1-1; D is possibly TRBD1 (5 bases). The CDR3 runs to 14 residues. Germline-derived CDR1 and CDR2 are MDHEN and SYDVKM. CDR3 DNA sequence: TGTGCTATGCAAGGGGCCGCTCCGAACACTGAAGCTTTCTTT. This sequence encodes CAMQGAAPNTEAFF.

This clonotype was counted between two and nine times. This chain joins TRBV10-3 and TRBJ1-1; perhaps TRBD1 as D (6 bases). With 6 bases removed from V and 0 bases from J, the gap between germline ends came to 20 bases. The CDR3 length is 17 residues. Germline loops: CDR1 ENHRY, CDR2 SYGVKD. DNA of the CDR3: TGTGCCATCAGGTCGACAGGCCCTGGGCTTATGAACACTGAAGCTTTCTTT. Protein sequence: CAIRSTGPGLMNTEAFF.

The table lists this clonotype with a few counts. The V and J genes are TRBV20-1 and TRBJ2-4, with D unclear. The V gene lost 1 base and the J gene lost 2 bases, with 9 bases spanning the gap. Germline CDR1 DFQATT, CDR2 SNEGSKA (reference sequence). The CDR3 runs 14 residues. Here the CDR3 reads CSARGVGPKNIQYF. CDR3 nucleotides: TGCAGTGCTAGAGGTGTCGGACCCAAAAACATTCAGTACTTC.

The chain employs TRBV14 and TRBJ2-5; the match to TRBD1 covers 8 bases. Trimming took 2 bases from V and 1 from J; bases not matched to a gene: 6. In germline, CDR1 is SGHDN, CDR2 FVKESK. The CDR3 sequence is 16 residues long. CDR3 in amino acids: CASSQTLDRGQETQYF. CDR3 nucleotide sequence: TGTGCCAGCAGCCAAACCCTCGACAGGGGCCAAGAGACCCAGTACTTC.

In DNA form, the CDR3 reads TGCGCCAGCAGCTTGGAGGGTTATACGCAGTATTTT. Its translation: CASSLEGYTQYF. J is TRBJ2-3 and V is TRBV5-1; D ambiguous. The V and J ends lost 0 bases and 7 bases respectively, with 6 bases between them. The germline V gene encodes CDR1 SGHRS and CDR2 YFSETQ. CDR3 length equals 12 residues.

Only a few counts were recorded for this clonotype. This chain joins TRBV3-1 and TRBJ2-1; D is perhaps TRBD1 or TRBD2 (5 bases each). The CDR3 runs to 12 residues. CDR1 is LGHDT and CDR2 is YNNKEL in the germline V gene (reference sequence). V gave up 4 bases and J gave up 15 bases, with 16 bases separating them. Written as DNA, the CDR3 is TGTGCCAGCAGCCGTGGGACCAAGGACCGGTTCTTC. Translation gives CASSRGTKDRFF.

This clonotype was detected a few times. The CDR3 sequence is CASSPLGQGTTNEKLFF. The CDR3 nucleotides are TGTGCCAGCAGTCCCCTTGGACAGGGAACAACTAATGAAAAACTGTTTTTT. This rearrangement joins TRBV27 to TRBJ1-4; 8 nucleotides align to TRBD1. This CDR3 spans 17 amino acids. V trimming: 5 bases; J trimming: 0 bases; junction bases outside the gene matches: 8. Germline loops: CDR1 MNHEY, CDR2 SMNVEV (reference sequence).